Below are 13 T cell receptor beta chains sequenced from a single sample in a study of T cells in Graves' hyperthyroidism and ophthalmopathy. The investigators amplified TCR beta CDR3 regions from RNA transcripts. The TCR CDR3 first-round RT-PCR relied on the HTBI primer set. TCRdb reprocessed the multiplex PCR reads via MiXCR and lists one record per CDR3 protein. The table lists over 350,000 distinct CDR3 sequences, under 15% of them singletons. The sample consisted of blood. The receptors derive from a man aged 18 to 30 with Graves' ophthalmopathy.

This chain connects TRBV28 to TRBJ2-7, with D tentatively TRBD1 (6 bases). Germline loops: CDR1 MDHEN, CDR2 SYDVKM. Trimming pared 3 bases from V and 5 bases from J, leaving 17 bases between. The CDR3 totals 15 residues. In DNA, the CDR3 is TGTGCCAGCAGTTTCCCAGGGGTTGGGGTTAACGAGCAGTACTTC. This encodes CASSFPGVGVNEQYF.

This clonotype has a count of ten or more. CDR3 amino acids: CASSFRDLETQYF. In nucleotides, the CDR3 is TGTGCCAGCAGTTTCAGGGATTTAGAGACCCAGTACTTC. The chain employs TRBV6-2 or TRBV6-3 and TRBJ2-5, with D maybe TRBD1 (5 bases). Trimming removed 4 bases at V and 4 bases at J, with 10 bases between. The CDR3 runs to 13 residues. Germline V CDR1 and CDR2: MNHEY, SVGEGT.

A note on this clonotype: This could be a read error, since a much larger clone is one nucleotide away. J is TRBJ2-2 and V is TRBV20-1; no firm D call. Germline V CDR1 and CDR2: DFQATT, SNEGSKA (reference sequence). This CDR3 is 13 amino acids long. V lost 7 bases and J 7 bases, leaving 16 bases between the germline ends. CDR3: CSVSNPENGELFF. CDR3 sequence (DNA): TGCAGTGTTAGTAACCCGGAAAACGGGGAGCTGTTTTTT.

The rearrangement joins TRBV24-1 to TRBJ2-1; TRBD1 agrees at 9 bases. Trimming cost V 5 bases and J 7 bases; bases outside gene matches: 2. The CDR3 covers 13 residues. Germline CDR1 and CDR2: KGHDR and SFDVKD. The CDR3 protein is CATSVDRGNEQFF. CDR3 bases: TGTGCCACCAGTGTTGACAGGGGGAATGAGCAGTTCTTC.

This chain links TRBV6-4 with TRBJ2-5; D unclear. Germline values: CDR1 MRHNA, CDR2 SNTAGT. Trimming took off 6 bases at V and 1 base at J, with 12 bases between the two ends. This CDR3 spans 14 amino acids. Here the CDR3 reads CASSRTESQETQYF. As DNA, the CDR3 is TGTGCCAGCAGCAGAACAGAGTCCCAAGAGACCCAGTACTTC.

This clonotype appeared many times. The CDR3 here is CASSLSVYSSYNEQFF. Here the CDR3 DNA reads TGTGCCAGCAGTCTTAGTGTCTATAGCTCCTACAATGAGCAGTTCTTC. The chain joins TRBV27 to TRBJ2-1; D gene uncertain. Per germline, CDR1 MNHEY and CDR2 SMNVEV (reference sequence). V lost 5 bases and J lost 0, with 14 bases in between. The CDR3 loop spans 16 amino acids.

This clonotype was seen repeatedly, ten times or more. This chain joins TRBV15 and TRBJ1-3, with 7 bases fitting TRBD1. CDR3 length: 15 residues. After removal of 6 bases from V and 0 bases from J, the junction contained 5 bases not matched to a gene. Germline-derived CDR1 and CDR2 are LNHNV and YYDKDF (reference sequence). CDR3 sequence (DNA): TGTGCCACCAGAGGGACAGTGGACTCTGGAAACACCATATATTTT. Protein: CATRGTVDSGNTIYF.

The J gene is TRBJ2-2, the V gene TRBV5-6; D could derive from TRBD1 or TRBD2 (5 bases each). CDR3 length: 20 residues. V was cut by 5 bases and J by 0 bases, with 26 bases left in between. Germline V gene sequence: CDR1 SGHDT, CDR2 YYEEEE. The CDR3 is CASSLRTRGILLANTGELFF. The CDR3, as DNA: TGTGCCAGCAGTTTACGCACCCGGGGCATCCTTCTCGCGAACACCGGGGAGCTGTTTTTT.

This clonotype was found many times. The chain employs TRBV7-6 and TRBJ2-3; TRBD1 agrees at 7 bases. CDR3 size: 16 residues. Germline CDR1 and CDR2: SGHVS and FNYEAQ. V lost 2 bases and J lost 0; bases outside the gene matches: 5. CDR3 residues: CASSLRPGQSTDTQYF. DNA of the CDR3: TGTGCCAGCAGCTTAAGGCCGGGACAGAGCACAGATACGCAGTATTTT.

The chain employs TRBV12-3 or TRBV12-4 and TRBJ2-2; D uncertain. The CDR3 is 13 amino acids. Trimming stripped 6 bases from V and 5 bases from J, with 10 bases between. This CDR3 reads CASSLVVTGELFF. Written as DNA, the CDR3 is TGTGCCAGCAGCTTGGTGGTGACCGGGGAGCTGTTTTTT.

This clonotype was detected a few times. The chain employs TRBV6-1 and TRBJ2-5, with 10 nucleotides matching TRBD2. CDR3 length: 17 residues. Losses at the gene ends were 6 bases for V and 5 bases for J; bases not matched to a gene: 15. CDR1 is MNHNS and CDR2 is SASEGT in the germline V gene. The CDR3 region has the DNA TGTGCCAGCAGCTTTACAGTGACTAGCGGGCTGGGGGAGACCCAGTACTTC. Translating it yields CASSFTVTSGLGETQYF.

This clonotype was seen a few times. The chain couples TRBV4-2 to TRBJ2-3; 7 nucleotides agree with TRBD2. Germline CDR1 reads LGHNA; CDR2 reads YNFKEQ. V was clipped by 3 bases and J by 4 bases; unmatched bases: 10. CDR3 length: 16 residues. Here the CDR3 DNA reads TGTGCCAGCAGCCAGATTGTCGGGACTACGGCAGATACGCAGTATTTT. Residues: CASSQIVGTTADTQYF.

The V call is TRBV25-1, the J call TRBJ2-5; no reliable D call. The CDR3 has 16 amino acids. CDR1 is MGHDK and CDR2 is SYGVNS in the germline V gene. Trimming removed 0 bases at V and 0 bases at J, with 11 bases between. CDR3 protein: CASSEYKGGHQETQYF. The CDR3 bases are TGTGCCAGCAGTGAATATAAGGGCGGCCACCAAGAGACCCAGTACTTC.